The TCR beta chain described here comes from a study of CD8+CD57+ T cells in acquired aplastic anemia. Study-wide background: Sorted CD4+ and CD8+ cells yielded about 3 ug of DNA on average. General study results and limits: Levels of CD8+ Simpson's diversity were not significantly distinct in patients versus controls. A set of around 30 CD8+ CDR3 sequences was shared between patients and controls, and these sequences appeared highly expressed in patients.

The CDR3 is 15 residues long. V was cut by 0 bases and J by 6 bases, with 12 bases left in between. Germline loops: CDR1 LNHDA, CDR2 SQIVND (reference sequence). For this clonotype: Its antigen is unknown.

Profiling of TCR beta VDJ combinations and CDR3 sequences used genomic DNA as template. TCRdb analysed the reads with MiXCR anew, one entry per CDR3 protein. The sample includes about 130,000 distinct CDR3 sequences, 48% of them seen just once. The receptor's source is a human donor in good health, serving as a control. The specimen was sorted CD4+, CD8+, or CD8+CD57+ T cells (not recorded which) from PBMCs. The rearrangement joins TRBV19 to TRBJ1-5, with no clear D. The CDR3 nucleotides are TGTGCCAGTAGTATAGAATGGAGGGTGGTTCAGCCCCAGCATTTT. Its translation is CASSIEWRVVQPQHF.